The 17 T cell receptor beta chains presented below share a single source sample, sequenced in a study of cytomegalovirus exposure and HLA in healthy donors. A multiplex PCR was run with 60 Vbeta primers and 13 Jbeta primers. Clones were read by immunoSEQ multiplex PCR, and TCRdb kept only the in-frame ones, dropping some. The sample contains some 210,000 clones, about 83% of which appear only once. Sequencing was done on a sample of PBMCs. These TCRs come from a woman between 50 and 59 years old in good health and CMV-seropositive.

This clone was picked up one time. The rearrangement links TRBV5-1 to TRBJ2-7; 10 nucleotides agree with TRBD1. Per germline, CDR1 SGHRS and CDR2 YFSETQ. The CDR3 covers 15 residues. Losses at the gene ends were 4 bases for V and 3 bases for J; bases not matched to a gene: 7. CDR3 in amino acids: CASSKGQGNRYEQYF. Written as DNA, the CDR3 is TGCGCCAGCAGCAAGGGACAGGGGAATCGCTACGAGCAGTACTTC.

The CDR3, as DNA: TGTGCCAGCAGCCTCTCTTCGGAGGGAACTGAAGCTTTCTTT. It is translated as CASSLSSEGTEAFF. The chain is built from TRBV7-9 and TRBJ1-1; D uncertain. Trimming cost V 5 bases and J 5 bases, with 15 bases left between them. The CDR3 runs 14 residues. The V gene's germline CDR1 is SEHNR and CDR2 FQNEAQ (reference sequence).

The V gene is TRBV7-2, the J gene TRBJ1-2; 7 bases are shared with TRBD1. CDR1 is SGHTA, CDR2 FQGNSA, per germline. The CDR3 is 15 amino acids. V lost 4 bases to trimming and J lost 1 base; unmatched junction nucleotides: 6. The CDR3: CASSWGTANNYGYTF. CDR3 in DNA: TGTGCCAGCAGCTGGGGGACAGCCAATAACTATGGCTACACCTTC.

V usage is TRBV5-1 and J usage is TRBJ2-6; possibly TRBD2 for D (6 bases). The germline V gene encodes CDR1 SGHRS and CDR2 YFSETQ. The CDR3 length is 16 residues. The V and J ends lost 0 bases and 0 bases respectively, with 7 bases between them. CDR3 DNA: TGCGCCAGCAGCTTGGGGGGGGTCTCTGGGGCCAACGTCCTGACTTTC. The encoded protein is CASSLGGVSGANVLTF.

The chain carries TRBV27 and TRBJ2-7; 7 bases map to TRBD2. V shed 3 bases, J shed 3 bases, and the junction held 2 bases outside the gene matches. The CDR3 consists of 13 residues. Germline V gene data show CDR1 as MNHEY and CDR2 as SMNVEV (reference sequence). For the CDR3, the DNA is TGTGCCAGCAGTTTCGCTAGCGGCTACGAGCAGTACTTC. It codes for CASSFASGYEQYF.

The chain's CDR3 is CASGSRGRDSDEQFF. CDR3 coding DNA: TGTGCCAGCGGATCTAGGGGCAGAGATTCGGATGAGCAGTTCTTC. The rearrangement links TRBV5-5 to TRBJ2-1; D possibly corresponds to TRBD1 (5 bases). The CDR3 loop spans 15 amino acids. CDR1 and CDR2 from the germline V gene are SGHKS and YYEKEE (reference sequence). Trimming removed 7 bases from V and 8 bases from J, with 22 bases in between.

The genes are TRBV7-8 and TRBJ1-1; D is undetermined. The CDR3 consists of 14 residues. V lost 5 bases and J lost 1, with 11 bases in between. CDR1 SGHVS and CDR2 FQNEAQ come from the germline V gene. The CDR3 DNA follows: TGTGCCAGCAGCCCCAGGTTGCGGAACACTGAAGCTTTCTTT. This encodes CASSPRLRNTEAFF.

This sequence joins TRBV7-2 and TRBJ1-2; D is undetermined. The CDR3 extends over 14 amino acids. V lost 3 bases and J 8 bases, leaving 16 bases between the germline ends. CDR1 is SGHTA and CDR2 is FQGNSA in the germline V gene. The CDR3 nucleotides read TGTGCCAGCAGCTTGGCTGTAGGAGGTTACGGCTACACCTTC. Translated, it gives CASSLAVGGYGYTF.

CDR3 region: CASSQAFRRGRNTDTQYF. The CDR3 DNA sequence: TGTGCCAGCAGCCAAGCATTTAGGCGAGGGCGGAACACAGATACGCAGTATTTT. V usage is TRBV14 and J usage is TRBJ2-3; possible D gene TRBD2, 5 bases. Trimming shortened V by 1 base and J by 2 bases, and 19 bases separated the two germline ends. Germline V CDR1 and CDR2: SGHDN, FVKESK. This CDR3 region has 18 residues.

The chain has TRBV25-1 and TRBJ2-3; 9 bases line up with TRBD2. CDR1 and CDR2 from the germline V gene are MGHDK and SYGVNS. V lost 5 bases and J lost 2; bases outside the gene matches: 8. The CDR3 runs 16 residues. CDR3 bases: TGTGCCAGCAGTCGTACAGCGGGGGGCTTCACAGATACGCAGTATTTT. This gives the protein CASSRTAGGFTDTQYF.

In DNA, the CDR3 is TGTGCCATGCATTCTAGGGCGGGCTTGGGCGATACGCAGTATTTT. Residues: CAMHSRAGLGDTQYF. The chain combines TRBV6-5 with TRBJ2-3; possible D gene TRBD2, 5 bases. The CDR3 runs to 15 residues. The germline gives CDR1 MNHEY, CDR2 SVGAGI. Trimming removed 10 bases at V and 6 bases at J, with 23 bases between.

The gene calls are TRBV7-8 and TRBJ1-4; the D is unclear. Germline-derived CDR1 and CDR2 are SGHVS and FQNEAQ. V shed 5 bases and J shed 8 bases, with 6 bases lying between them. The CDR3 covers 11 residues. CDR3 residues: CASSLLEKLFF. The CDR3 DNA is TGTGCCAGCAGCCTCCTGGAAAAACTGTTTTTT.

This clone showed up just once. The V gene is TRBV4-3, the J gene TRBJ1-2; D may be TRBD1 (5 bases). V dropped 1 base and J dropped 8 bases, with 17 bases sitting between them. The CDR3 has 15 amino acids. CDR1 and CDR2 (germline): LGHNA, YSLEER. The CDR3, as DNA: TGCGCCAGCAGCCAAGGCCAGAGCGGGGGATGGGGCTACACCTTC. Translation gives CASSQGQSGGWGYTF.

This rearrangement joins TRBV29-1 to TRBJ1-2; D is unclear. From germline, CDR1 is SQVTM and CDR2 ANQGSEA. This CDR3 is 15 amino acids long. Trimming pared 7 bases from V and 3 bases from J, leaving 21 bases between. As DNA, the CDR3 is TGCAGCGCAGAAGAAAGCGGACGTGCGGACTATGGCTACACCTTC. Its translation is CSAEESGRADYGYTF.

This chain links TRBV27 with TRBJ1-3; tentative D call: TRBD1 (5 bases). The CDR3 is 15 residues long. V was clipped by 5 bases and J by 0 bases, with 11 bases between them. The germline V gene has CDR1 MNHEY and CDR2 SMNVEV (reference sequence). CDR3 amino acids: CASSPSGYSGNTIYF. The CDR3 coding sequence is TGTGCCAGCAGTCCGTCAGGGTACTCTGGAAACACCATATATTTT.

V and J are TRBV5-1 and TRBJ1-6, with TRBD1 matching over 10 bases. The CDR3 runs to 14 residues. The germline gives CDR1 SGHRS, CDR2 YFSETQ. V shed 4 bases and J 7 bases; nucleotides not matched to a gene: 2. The CDR3 DNA reads TGCGCCAGCAGCCCGGACAGGGGGAATTCACCCCTCCACTTT. It encodes CASSPDRGNSPLHF. The full variable domain, rest sourced from reference TRBV5-1 and TRBJ1-6, is KAGVTQTPRYLIKTRGQQVTLSCSPISGHRSVSWYQQTPGQGLQFLFEYFSETQRNKGNFPGRFSGRQFSNSRSEMNVSTLELGDSALYLCASSPDRGNSPLHFGNGTRLTVT.

V gene TRBV28 combines with J gene TRBJ2-4, with a tentative D call TRBD1 (6 bases). Trimming cost V 0 bases and J 1 base, with 10 bases left between them. Germline V lookup: CDR1 MDHEN, CDR2 SYDVKM. The CDR3 consists of 16 residues. The CDR3 DNA sequence: TGTGCCAGCAGTTTATGGGACAGTAATGCCAAAAACATTCAGTACTTC. This encodes CASSLWDSNAKNIQYF.